Listed below are T cell receptor beta chains from one sample, sequenced in a study of T cell changes during pregnancy in multiple sclerosis. Profiling relied on immunoSEQ multiplex PCR, and the TCRdb table lists in-frame clones only, not all of them. The table has tens of thousands of clones, 85% to 90% seen once. The sample was peripheral blood, taken after pregnancy. The receptors were gathered from a female donor in good health, enrolled as a control in a pregnancy study. Both conserved end residues are part of each CDR3. The D gene is left open where the match is weak. For some rows the clone size is stated as once, few or many, or as a class when expanded; others skip it.

CDR3 protein	CDR3 DNA	CDR3 length	clone size	V gene	J gene	D gene
CASFAAGGLYF	TGTGCCAGCTTCGCCGCGGGGGGGTTGTACTTC	11	.	TRBV6-1	TRBJ2-7	TRBD2
CAQNTGSSGYTF	TGTGCCCAAAACACGGGATCCTCCGGCTACACCTTC	12	once	TRBV30	TRBJ1-2	.
CASSFSGGRDTQYF	TGCGCCAGCAGCTTTAGTGGGGGGAGGGATACGCAGTATTTT	14	once	TRBV5-1	TRBJ2-3	.
CASSEGGPQETQYF	TGTGCCAGCAGTGAGGGCGGGCCCCAAGAGACCCAGTACTTC	14	.	TRBV6-1	TRBJ2-5	.
CASTSKDRPSNQPQHF	TGTGCCAGCACCTCCAAGGACAGACCTAGCAATCAGCCCCAGCATTTT	16	.	TRBV6-6	TRBJ1-5	.
CASSYSRTQTYEQYF	TGTGCCAGCAGTTACTCGAGGACTCAAACCTACGAGCAGTACTTC	15	.	TRBV6-5	TRBJ2-7	.
CASSIAGQVNTEAFF	TGTGCCAGTAGTATAGCGGGACAGGTGAACACTGAAGCTTTCTTT	15	once	TRBV19	TRBJ1-1	TRBD1
CASSISGAGGALDTQYF	TGTGCCAGTAGTATATCGGGGGCGGGGGGGGCTCTGGATACGCAGTATTTT	17	.	TRBV19	TRBJ2-3	TRBD2
CASSAGLAGSTDTQYF	TGTGCCAGCAGCGCGGGACTAGCGGGGAGCACAGATACGCAGTATTTT	16	.	TRBV5-6	TRBJ2-3	TRBD2
CASSLAASEAFF	TGTGCCAGCAGCTTAGCGGCAAGTGAAGCTTTCTTT	12	.	TRBV7-2	TRBJ1-1	.
CASSYGLVRDTQYF	TGTGCCAGCAGTTACGGCCTAGTGAGAGATACGCAGTATTTT	14	.	TRBV6-5	TRBJ2-3	.
CASIKGEGNVLTF	TGTGCCAGTATTAAGGGGGAAGGGAACGTCCTGACTTTC	13	.	TRBV19	TRBJ2-6	.
CASSFPGNEQFF	TGCGCCAGCAGCTTCCCGGGCAATGAGCAGTTCTTC	12	.	TRBV5-1	TRBJ2-1	.
CASSASDWNTEAFF	TGTGCCAGCAGCGCATCGGACTGGAACACTGAAGCTTTCTTT	14	.	TRBV9	TRBJ1-1	.
CAWSEGTAYGYTF	TGTGCCTGGAGTGAAGGAACAGCCTATGGCTACACCTTC	13	.	TRBV30	TRBJ1-2	.
CASSGDRAAQYF	TGTGCCAGCAGCGGGGACAGGGCTGCGCAGTATTTT	12	.	TRBV27	TRBJ2-3	TRBD1
CASSQSSGYYTEAFF	TGTGCCAGCAGTCAATCCTCGGGGTATTACACTGAAGCTTTCTTT	15	.	TRBV27	TRBJ1-1	.
CAISKSGGSTNEKLFF	TGTGCCATCAGTAAATCAGGGGGAAGTACTAATGAAAAACTGTTTTTT	16	once	TRBV10-3	TRBJ1-4	TRBD1
CASMNPGLAGVDTQYF	TGTGCCAGCATGAACCCGGGACTAGCGGGAGTGGATACGCAGTATTTT	16	.	TRBV12-1	TRBJ2-3	.
CASSFTSGPAQETQYF	TGTGCCAGCAGCTTCACTAGCGGGCCCGCCCAAGAGACCCAGTACTTC	16	.	TRBV5-6	TRBJ2-5	TRBD2
CASRPPGGQGNYGYTF	TGTGCCAGCAGACCCCCGGGGGGACAGGGCAACTATGGCTACACCTTC	16	.	TRBV2	TRBJ1-2	TRBD1
CAITPARGSYNEQFF	TGTGCCATCACCCCCGCCAGGGGCTCCTACAATGAGCAGTTCTTC	15	.	TRBV10-3	TRBJ2-1	.
CASSRWRGLQETQYF	TGTGCCAGCTCCAGGTGGAGGGGGCTGCAAGAGACCCAGTACTTC	15	.	TRBV6-5	TRBJ2-5	.
CSVEWGAGTARPYGYTF	TGCAGCGTTGAATGGGGGGCGGGGACAGCCAGACCCTATGGCTACACCTTC	17	.	TRBV29-1	TRBJ1-2	TRBD1